This note documents a single T cell receptor beta chain sequence. The target antigen is unknown. All donors participated as healthy donors of bone marrow. This CDR3 has 18 amino acids. The V gene's germline CDR1 is SGHNT and CDR2 YYREEE (reference sequence). With V trimmed by 0 bases and J by 2 bases, 11 bases remained unmatched. This specimen belongs to a study of cytomegalovirus exposure and HLA in healthy donors. General study findings and limits: Presence/absence results assume similar sequencing depth per donor, which may not hold.

A multiplex PCR was run with 60 Vbeta primers and 13 Jbeta primers. The repertoire was sequenced with immunoSEQ multiplex PCR; TCRdb's copy has only in-frame clones and lacks some. The sample holds over 200,000 clones; 85% to 90% are singletons and the top ten take 1% to 1.5%. Material for sequencing was PBMCs. The sequence derives from a human donor in good health. The V and J genes are TRBV5-4 and TRBJ2-1; 7 bases fit TRBD2. CDR3 residues: CASSLARTSLGAYNEQFF. The CDR3 DNA follows: TGTGCCAGCAGCTTGGCCAGGACTAGTTTAGGGGCCTACAATGAGCAGTTCTTC. The full variable domain, its missing parts supplied by reference TRBV5-4 and TRBJ2-1, is ETGVTQSPTHLIKTRGQQVTLRCSSQSGHNTVSWYQQALGQGPQFIFQYYREEENGRGNFPPRFSGLQFPNYSSELNVNALELDDSALYLCASSLARTSLGAYNEQFFGPGTRLTVL.